One T cell receptor beta chain is described in this entry. Its antigen is currently unknown. The data were obtained in a study of T cell responses to AZD1222 COVID-19 vaccine. The data were produced by immunoSEQ multiplex PCR, yet TCRdb's version contains in-frame clones alone and is incomplete. The sample has about 140,000 clones, 88% seen once. The study's findings and limits: Most donors were white British and more were female, and clonal diversity was possibly underestimated. Spike regions recognized by vaccine-associated CD4 TCRs spanned the protein, led by 160-218 and 743-854. Nearly half of unique spike-specific TCRs reportedly avoided B.1.351 and B.1.1.7 mutated regions. Baseline testing showed seropositivity in only a handful of AZD1222 recipients.

The material was peripheral blood, obtained 28 days after the second AZD1222 dose. This sequence originates from an adult who received the AZD1222 COVID-19 vaccine.

The CDR3 coding sequence is TGTGCCAGCTCACCGCGGACAGGGAACTCTGGGGCCAACGTCCTGACTTTC. Amino acid sequence: CASSPRTGNSGANVLTF. The chain uses TRBV18 and TRBJ2-6; 8 bases line up with TRBD1. V shed 3 bases and J 0 bases; nucleotides not matched to a gene: 4. CDR1 is KGHSH, CDR2 LQKENI, per germline. The CDR3 consists of 17 residues.